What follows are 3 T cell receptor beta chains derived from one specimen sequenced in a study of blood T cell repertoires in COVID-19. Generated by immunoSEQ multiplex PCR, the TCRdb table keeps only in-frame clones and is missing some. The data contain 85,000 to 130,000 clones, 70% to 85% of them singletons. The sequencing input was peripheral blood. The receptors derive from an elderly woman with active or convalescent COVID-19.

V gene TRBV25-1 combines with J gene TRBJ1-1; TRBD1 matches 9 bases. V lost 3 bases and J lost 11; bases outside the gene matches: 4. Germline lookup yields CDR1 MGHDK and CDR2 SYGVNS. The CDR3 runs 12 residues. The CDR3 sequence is CASSDRDRVAFF. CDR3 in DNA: TGTGCCAGCAGTGACCGGGACAGGGTCGCTTTCTTT.

The CDR3 coding sequence is TGTGCCAGCAGGACAGGATTCGCGGGGGCCAACGTCCTGACTTTC. It encodes CASRTGFAGANVLTF. V and J are TRBV7-2 and TRBJ2-6, with TRBD1 as a possible D gene (6 bases). Germline CDR1 reads SGHTA; CDR2 reads FQGNSA. V lost 6 bases and J lost 4, with 13 bases in between. This CDR3 spans 15 amino acids.

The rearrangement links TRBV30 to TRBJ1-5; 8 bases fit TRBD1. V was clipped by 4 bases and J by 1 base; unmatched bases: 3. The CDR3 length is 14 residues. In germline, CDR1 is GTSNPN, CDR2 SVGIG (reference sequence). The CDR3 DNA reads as TGTGCCTGGACCTACAGGGGGAGCAATCAGCCCCAGCATTTT. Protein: CAWTYRGSNQPQHF. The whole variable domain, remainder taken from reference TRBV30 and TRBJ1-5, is SQTIHQWPATLVQPVGSPLSLECTVEGTSNPNLYWYRQAAGRGLQLLFYSVGIGQISSEVPQNLSASRPQDRQFILSSKKLLLSDSGFYLCAWTYRGSNQPQHFGDGTRLSIL.